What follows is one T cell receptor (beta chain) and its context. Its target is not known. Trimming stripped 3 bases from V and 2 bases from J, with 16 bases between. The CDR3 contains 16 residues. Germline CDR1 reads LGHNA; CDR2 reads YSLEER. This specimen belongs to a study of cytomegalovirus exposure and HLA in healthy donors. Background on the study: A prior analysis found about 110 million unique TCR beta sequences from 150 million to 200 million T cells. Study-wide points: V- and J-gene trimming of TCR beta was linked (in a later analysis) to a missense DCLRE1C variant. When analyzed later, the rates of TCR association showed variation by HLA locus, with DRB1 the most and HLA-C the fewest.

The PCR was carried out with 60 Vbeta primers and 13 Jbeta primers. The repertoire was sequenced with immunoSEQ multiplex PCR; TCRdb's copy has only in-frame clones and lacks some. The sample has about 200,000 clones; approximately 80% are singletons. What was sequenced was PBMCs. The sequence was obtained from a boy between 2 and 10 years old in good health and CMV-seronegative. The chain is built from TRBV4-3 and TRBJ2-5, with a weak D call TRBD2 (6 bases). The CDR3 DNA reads TGCGCCAGCAGCCAGGCCCTGGGGGACTCTCAAGAGACCCAGTACTTC. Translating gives CASSQALGDSQETQYF.